This passage covers 7 T cell receptor beta chains from one sample sequenced in a study of T cells in Graves' hyperthyroidism and ophthalmopathy. Using RNA transcripts as the source, TCR beta CDR3 regions were amplified. Initially, a first-round RT-PCR of the TCR CDR3 employed the HTBI primer set. TCRdb re-derived calls from the multiplex PCR reads in MiXCR, one entry per CDR3 protein. Of about 710,000 distinct CDR3 sequences listed, 16% are singletons. The sequencing input was blood. These receptors were collected from a young man with Graves' hyperthyroidism.

This clonotype was detected only a few times. The rearrangement uses TRBV15 and TRBJ2-1, with 10 bases aligning to TRBD2. Germline V lookup: CDR1 LNHNV, CDR2 YYDKDF (reference sequence). Germline trimming cut 3 bases from V and 3 bases from J; bases unmatched to any gene: 5. The CDR3 covers 16 residues. The CDR3 region is CATSRGTSGDYNEQFF. The CDR3, as DNA: TGTGCCACCAGCAGGGGAACTAGCGGGGACTACAATGAGCAGTTCTTC.

This clonotype was counted at least ten times. The rearrangement joins TRBV28 to TRBJ2-2, with TRBD1 matching 7 bases. V was pared by 2 bases and J by 4 bases, with 7 bases of the junction left unmatched. This CDR3 has 16 amino acids. The germline V gene encodes CDR1 MDHEN and CDR2 SYDVKM. As DNA, the CDR3 is TGTGCCAGCAGTTTAGAAGGGGGCGGGCGCACCGGGGAGCTGTTTTTT. It codes for CASSLEGGGRTGELFF.

V gene TRBV6-1 combines with J gene TRBJ1-1; D remains unclear. V lost 2 bases and J lost 3, with 7 bases in between. Germline V CDR1 and CDR2: MNHNS, SASEGT. This CDR3 comprises 13 residues. In nucleotides, the CDR3 is TGTGCCAGCAGTGAATTAAGAGACACTGAAGCTTTCTTT. Protein sequence: CASSELRDTEAFF.

This chain uses TRBV3-1 with TRBJ1-2, with D hard to call. The germline V gene encodes CDR1 LGHDT and CDR2 YNNKEL (reference sequence). V lost 0 bases and J 8 bases, leaving 7 bases between the germline ends. The CDR3 is 12 amino acids. The CDR3 loop reads CASSQDLRGYTF. CDR3 sequence (DNA): TGTGCCAGCAGCCAAGATCTCCGCGGCTACACCTTC.

This clonotype was recorded many times. V gene TRBV6-2 or TRBV6-3 combines with J gene TRBJ1-1; 10 nucleotides agree with TRBD1. This CDR3 is built from 13 residues. Unmatched junction bases numbered 10, after V lost 7 bases and J lost 11 bases. Germline V gene data show CDR1 as MNHEY and CDR2 as SVGEGT. CDR3 nucleotide sequence: TGTGCCAGCATACGACAGGGGGCCGACGTGGCTTTCTTT. This sequence encodes CASIRQGADVAFF.

The J gene is TRBJ2-2, the V gene TRBV24-1; perhaps TRBD2 as D (5 bases). Per the germline V gene, CDR1 is KGHDR and CDR2 is SFDVKD. Trimming cost V 3 bases and J 3 bases, with 13 bases left between them. The CDR3 is made up of 16 amino acids. In nucleotides, the CDR3 is TGTGCCACCAGTGATGTTGGGAGAAGCGACACCGGGGAGCTGTTTTTT. It codes for CATSDVGRSDTGELFF.

V usage is TRBV7-6 and J usage is TRBJ2-7, with 9 bases lining up with TRBD1. Germline CDR1 reads SGHVS; CDR2 reads FNYEAQ. This CDR3 is built from 14 residues. V lost 4 bases and J lost 4; bases outside the gene matches: 5. The CDR3 DNA is TGTGCCAGCAGCTCTGGGACAGGGATGTACGAGCAGTACTTC. This sequence encodes CASSSGTGMYEQYF.